This T cell receptor (beta chain) was documented in a study of blood T cell repertoires in COVID-19. Study as a whole: Specimens from acute and convalescent COVID-19 originated in the United States, Italy and Spain.

Authors' methods: How many nucleated cells were present was estimated from reference gene primer amplification. Clones were sequenced by immunoSEQ multiplex PCR, and TCRdb holds only the in-frame ones, with some missing. The V and J calls and clone size are taken from that table; D and trimming were inferred from the DNA. This sample has about 88,000 clones, with less than 75% found just once. CDR1 is LNHNV and CDR2 is YYDKDF in the germline V gene (reference sequence). V dropped 5 bases and J dropped 8 bases, with 15 bases sitting between them. The CDR3 covers 14 residues. This chain joins TRBV15 and TRBJ1-4; D perhaps matches TRBD1 (5 bases). This sequence originates from a woman in her sixties or seventies in a cohort sampled during active or convalescent COVID-19. Sample: peripheral blood. CDR3 region: CATSSPGLGEKLFF. The CDR3 bases are TGTGCCACCAGCTCCCCGGGACTGGGGGAAAAACTGTTTTTT.